A single sample is the source of the 16 T cell receptor beta chains below, sequenced in a study of cytomegalovirus exposure and HLA in healthy donors. Use of 60 Vbeta and 13 Jbeta primers characterized the PCR. Method: immunoSEQ multiplex PCR; TCRdb's copy keeps in-frame clones and lacks some. The data hold about 94,000 clones, with about three fifths observed a single time. The source material was PBMCs. These receptors were taken from a young man in good health and CMV-seronegative.

The chain is built from TRBV5-8 and TRBJ1-5, with 8 nucleotides matching TRBD1. Losses at the gene ends were 5 bases for V and 5 bases for J; bases not matched to a gene: 6. The CDR3 extends over 14 amino acids. Germline V CDR1 and CDR2: SGHTS, YDEGEE. CDR3 amino acids: CASSYRTGHQPQHF. The CDR3 coding sequence is TGTGCCAGCAGTTATCGGACAGGGCATCAGCCCCAGCATTTT. Together with reference TRBV5-8 and TRBJ1-5, the CDR3 gives the full variable domain: EAGVTQSPTHLIKTRGQQATLRCSPISGHTSVYWYQQALGLGLQFLLWYDEGEERNRGNFPPRFSGRQFPNYSSELNVNALELEDSALYLCASSYRTGHQPQHFGDGTRLSIL.

This clone has more than one count but fewer than ten. V is TRBV11-2 and J is TRBJ2-5; 8 bases align to TRBD2. The end of the DNA aligns better with TRBJ2-7, so the J call may be wrong. This CDR3 is 15 amino acids long. Germline lookup yields CDR1 SGHAT and CDR2 FQNNGV. CDR3 sequence (DNA): TGTGCCAGCAGATGGAGCGGGGGCTCCGTGTACGAGCAGTACTTC. This gives the protein CASRWSGGSVYEQYF.

With respect to this clone: At the DNA level, this CDR3 is encoded by other sequences in the same sample as well. V gene TRBV9 combines with J gene TRBJ2-5; 10 bases line up with TRBD2. Germline V CDR1 and CDR2: SGDLS, YYNGEE. V lost 4 bases to trimming and J lost 4 bases; unmatched junction nucleotides: 7. The CDR3 spans 15 residues. In DNA, the CDR3 is TGTGCCAGCAGCCTAGCGGGGGTCTTCGGAGAGACCCAGTACTTC. Its translation is CASSLAGVFGETQYF.

The chain links TRBV5-1 to TRBJ2-7; possible D gene TRBD1, 6 bases. V was trimmed by 3 bases and J by 5 bases, leaving 12 bases between them. The CDR3 length is 13 residues. Germline assignment: CDR1 SGHRS and CDR2 YFSETQ. CDR3 nucleotide sequence: TGCGCCAGCAGCTCCACAGGGTCCCACGAGCAGTACTTC. Its protein is CASSSTGSHEQYF.

The genes are TRBV7-8 and TRBJ2-5; 9 bases are a match to TRBD2. V shed 1 base and J 7 bases; nucleotides not matched to a gene: 16. CDR3 length: 18 residues. Germline CDR1 reads SGHVS; CDR2 reads FQNEAQ. The CDR3 nucleotides are TGTGCCAGCAGCTTAGTGTATCTAGCGGGGCTAAATGGCGGGACCCAGTACTTC. It yields the protein CASSLVYLAGLNGGTQYF.

This clone has only a few counts. This chain links TRBV27 with TRBJ2-5; D is perhaps TRBD1 (5 bases). The end of the DNA is better explained by TRBJ2-7, so the J call may be wrong. Germline lookup yields CDR1 MNHEY and CDR2 SMNVEV (reference sequence). The CDR3 spans 13 residues. This chain's CDR3 is CASSLAGPYEQYF. DNA of the CDR3: TGTGCCAGCAGTTTAGCAGGGCCCTACGAGCAGTACTTC.

V usage is TRBV29-1 and J usage is TRBJ1-1; perhaps TRBD1 as D (5 bases). Trimming shortened V by 2 bases and J by 0 bases, and 13 bases separated the two germline ends. Germline lookup yields CDR1 SQVTM and CDR2 ANQGSEA. The CDR3 covers 15 residues. The DNA for the CDR3 is TGCAGCGTTGAATCCCCGACAGTTATGAACACTGAAGCTTTCTTT. Its protein product is CSVESPTVMNTEAFF.

This clone was recorded a few times. This chain connects TRBV5-1 to TRBJ2-5, with 9 nucleotides matching TRBD2. The J call is uncertain, as TRBJ2-7 better fits the DNA end. The CDR3 totals 15 residues. CDR1 and CDR2 (germline): SGHRS, YFSETQ. The CDR3 protein is CASSRWREGLVEQYF. The CDR3 DNA reads TGCGCCAGCAGCCGGTGGCGGGAGGGCCTTGTCGAGCAGTACTTC.

The CDR3 protein is CSVVHDRGIDEQYF. CDR3 DNA sequence: TGCAGCGTGGTCCACGACAGGGGGATCGACGAGCAGTACTTC. The V gene is TRBV29-1, the J gene TRBJ2-7; TRBD1 aligns across 9 bases. Trimming removed 6 bases from V and 5 bases from J; junction bases left unmatched: 11. CDR3 length: 14 residues. Germline loops: CDR1 SQVTM, CDR2 ANQGSEA.

The rearrangement links TRBV27 to TRBJ2-7; 7 nucleotides line up with TRBD2. The CDR3 is made up of 14 amino acids. Germline lookup yields CDR1 MNHEY and CDR2 SMNVEV (reference sequence). Unmatched junction bases numbered 3, after V lost 2 bases and J lost 2 bases. CDR3 amino acids: CASSLRTRPYEQYF. In nucleotides, the CDR3 is TGTGCCAGCAGTTTACGGACTAGACCCTACGAGCAGTACTTC.

The table lists this clone with a few counts. The rearrangement joins TRBV20-1 to TRBJ1-2; D remains unclear. The germline gives CDR1 DFQATT, CDR2 SNEGSKA (reference sequence). The V and J ends lost 5 bases and 4 bases respectively, with 8 bases between them. The CDR3 spans 11 residues. CDR3 in amino acids: CSAPRLYGYTF. For the CDR3, the DNA is TGCAGTGCTCCTCGTCTCTATGGCTACACCTTC.

This clone was found once. This sequence joins TRBV10-3 and TRBJ1-2; D is undetermined. Germline V lookup: CDR1 ENHRY, CDR2 SYGVKD. The CDR3 runs to 16 residues. Trimming pared 3 bases from V and 8 bases from J, leaving 22 bases between. CDR3 amino acids: CAISDQTVDYIGGYTF. CDR3 sequence (DNA): TGTGCCATCAGTGACCAAACGGTTGACTACATAGGGGGCTACACCTTC.

The V call is TRBV29-1, the J call TRBJ2-7; 11 nucleotides line up with TRBD1. J was trimmed by 3 bases and V by 4 bases; bases with no gene match: 5. Germline CDR1 is SQVTM and CDR2 is ANQGSEA. This CDR3 is built from 14 residues. The CDR3 sequence: CSVAGQGAFYEQYF. The CDR3 region has the DNA TGCAGCGTTGCAGGACAGGGGGCTTTCTACGAGCAGTACTTC.

The chain combines TRBV5-1 with TRBJ2-1; TRBD2 aligns across 7 bases. Trimming removed 2 bases from V and 2 bases from J; junction bases left unmatched: 7. From germline, CDR1 is SGHRS and CDR2 YFSETQ. This CDR3 is 16 amino acids long. CDR3 protein: CASSLGLAEPYNEQFF. The DNA for the CDR3 is TGCGCCAGCAGCTTAGGCCTAGCGGAGCCCTACAATGAGCAGTTCTTC.

The rearrangement links TRBV10-1 to TRBJ1-1; D is possibly TRBD1 (5 bases). Germline values: CDR1 WNHNN, CDR2 SYGVQD (reference sequence). Trimming pared 6 bases from V and 1 base from J, leaving 9 bases between. CDR3 length: 13 residues. In nucleotides, the CDR3 is TGCGCCAGCAGGATCGACAGGAACACTGAAGCTTTCTTT. Its translation: CASRIDRNTEAFF.

The J gene is TRBJ1-1, the V gene TRBV14; D uncertain. In germline, CDR1 is SGHDN, CDR2 FVKESK. The CDR3 spans 14 residues. Trimming left V 4 bases short and J 6 bases short, with 15 bases between. The CDR3 sequence: CASSLSRSSAEAFF. In DNA, the CDR3 is TGTGCCAGCAGCCTCAGTCGGAGTTCGGCTGAAGCTTTCTTT. The variable domain in full, completed from reference TRBV14 and TRBJ1-1, reads EAGVTQFPSHSVIEKGQTVTLRCDPISGHDNLYWYRRVMGKEIKFLLHFVKESKQDESGMPNNRFLAERTGGTYSTLKVQPAELEDSGVYFCASSLSRSSAEAFFGQGTRLTVV.